This TCR beta chain was recorded in a study of T cell responses to AZD1222 COVID-19 vaccine (dated by TCRdb to the early 2020s). Notes on the research overall: TCR sequencing was performed for some 250 trial participants, of whom around 200 were given two doses of AZD1222 and approximately 25 were given two doses of MenACWY control vaccine. Trial participants were enrolled into age subgroups of 18-55, 56-69 and 70-plus years, which contained roughly 150, 30 and 60 TCR-sequenced participants, respectively.

Turning to this clone: Its target antigen remains unknown. Qualities for individual bases were not recorded, and no much larger clone is one base off.

Counted from cysteine to phenylalanine, this CDR3 has 12 amino acids. The retained sequence is limited to the CDR3, 36 bases, with the frame set at the first base. The germline V gene sets CDR1 to SQVTM and CDR2 to ANQGSEA. Deletion took 5 bases off V and 8 bases off J, with a span of 15 bases between the germline ends. The CDR3 regions of human TCRbeta chains were analyzed by immunosequencing. The authors' analysis ran thus. Repertoire TCRs were matched against a reference library of SARS-CoV-2-specific TCRs generated with the MIRA antigen-specificity platform. Breadth was defined as the fraction of unique TCRs that were SARS-CoV-2-associated. Depth was defined as the fraction of total T cells that were SARS-CoV-2-associated. Using the MIRA data, each spike-specific TCR was assigned both to the spike region to which the TCR was reactive and to a CD4 or CD8 class. Log10-transformed breadth and depth values were compared by one-way ANOVA with Sidak's multiple comparisons tests. The source is immuneACCESS, and TCRdb retained only in-frame sequences with V and J called. Part of the clones is not carried over; for the studies checked, unresolved V genes explain less than half of this, and the remainder is unexplained. V and J calls and clone size are copied from that table; D and trimming were computed from the DNA. The sample profile shows 95,000 to 100,000 clones; around 87% of them were found once. The top ten clones comprise 10% to 13% of the sample.

Study-wide findings and limitations: Vaccine-associated CD4 TCRs spanned the whole spike protein, with dominant responses in regions 160-218 and 743-854. Because no day 14 peak-response samples were available, the repertoires could be characterized only after the peak T cell response. Conclusions about previously exposed vaccinees are limited, since just 5 or 6 AZD1222 recipients were seropositive for SARS-CoV-2 at baseline. After two AZD1222 doses, both the breadth and the depth of spike-specific TCRs were significantly higher than at day 0 and than in MenACWY recipients. In the small 56-69-year group, the increase in depth fell short of significance, most likely because of low power. Reportedly, almost half of the unique spike-specific TCRs recognized epitopes lying outside the regions that are mutated in the B.1.351 and B.1.1.7 variants. Participants were mostly white British, with more females than males. The authors suggested clonal diversity may have been underestimated.

The time point label of this sample denotes: about 28 days (+/-7) after the second vaccine dose. AZD1222 recipients whose second dose came at about 4 weeks and those whose second dose came at about 12 weeks were combined into one group, since spike-specific TCR depth and breadth did not differ between the two schedules. Vaccinee samples came from UK trials COV001 and COV002, including a single-blind randomized controlled phase 2/3 trial of AZD1222 (ChAdOx1 nCoV-19) in healthy adults. Trial participant PBMC samples were collected at day 0 and day 28 after the second dose for TCRbeta chain sequencing.

This chain joins TRBV29-1 to TRBJ1-2; the D gene cannot be named for sure. This TCR was sampled from an adult who received the AZD1222 COVID-19 vaccine. The material sequenced was peripheral blood, taken 28 days after the second AZD1222 dose. The CDR3 protein is CSVPRVSRGYTF. The nucleotides are TGCAGCGTTCCCCGGGTCTCCCGGGGCTACACCTTC.